This T cell receptor beta chain was sequenced for a study of control samples from healthy donors and cancer patients (TCRdb year 2020). V is pruned by 5 bases and J by 2 bases, leaving 7 bases of the junction without a gene match. There are 16 amino acids in the CDR3, from cysteine to phenylalanine inclusive. Just the 48-base CDR3 DNA is kept, in frame starting at base 1. Taken from the germline V gene (reference sequence), the CDR1 and CDR2 loops are LNHDA and SQIVND. This clone was picked up many times. The antigen this receptor binds is unknown. Per-base quality was not reported, and no clone a single base away is much larger than it. Receptor libraries were prepared by the immunoSEQ multiplex PCR assay. TCRdb limited this immuneACCESS table to in-frame rearrangements with V and J called. A share of clones is missing; checked studies link under half to unresolved V genes, and the rest is unexplained. The table for this sample lists over 80,000 clones; roughly four fifths of them were counted only once. The ten largest make up 2% to 2.5% of the sample.

This clonotype was obtained from a man in his 60s in good health. The rearranged chain carries TRBV19 and TRBJ1-5, and 9 bases in between align with TRBD1. The sequenced sample was blood. The DNA sequence follows: TGTGCCAGTAGTGTCACAGGGGGCCAAGGCAATCAGCCCCAGCATTTT. The translation is CASSVTGGQGNQPQHF.